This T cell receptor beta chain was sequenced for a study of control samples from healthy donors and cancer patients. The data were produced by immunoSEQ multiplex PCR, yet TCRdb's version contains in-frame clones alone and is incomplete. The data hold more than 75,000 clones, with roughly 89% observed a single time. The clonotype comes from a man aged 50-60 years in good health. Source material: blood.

The CDR3 bases are TGTGCCAGCAGGAGGACAGATATGAACACTGAAGCTTTCTTT. Encoded protein: CASRRTDMNTEAFF. V is TRBV2 and J is TRBJ1-1; possibly TRBD1 for D (6 bases). Trimming pared 6 bases from V and 0 bases from J, leaving 11 bases between. Looked up from germline, CDR1 is SNHLY and CDR2 is FYNNEI. The CDR3 runs to 14 residues. The complete variable domain, with remaining parts taken from reference TRBV2 and TRBJ1-1, reads EPEVTQTPSHQVTQMGQEVILRCVPISNHLYFYWYRQILGQKVEFLVSFYNNEISEKSEIFDDQFSVERPDGSNFTLKIRSTKLEDSAMYFCASRRTDMNTEAFFGQGTRLTVV.